These T cell receptor beta chains were read from a single sample in a study of PD-1 blockade in mismatch repair-deficient tumors. Clones were read by immunoSEQ multiplex PCR, and TCRdb kept only the in-frame ones, dropping some. The sample contains tens of thousands of clones, approximately 80% of which appear only once. The starting material was peripheral blood, obtained 4 weeks after starting pembrolizumab. These receptors came from an adult with mismatch repair-deficient cancer. The CDR3 runs from the conserved cysteine through the conserved F or W. A D gene is named only where the DNA matches it firmly. Size is omitted from some rows. Given values are once, few, many or a class for expanded clones.

few,TRBJ1-1,TRBV19,.,TGTGCCAGTAGTACTCAACCTAACACTGAAGCTTTCTTT,CASSTQPNTEAFF
once,TRBJ2-1,TRBV19,TRBD2,TGTGCCAGTAGGGGGAGGGGAGACGACAATGAGCAGTTCTTC,CASRGRGDDNEQFF
.,TRBJ2-1,TRBV14,.,TGTGCCAGCAGCCCGACTAGCAATGAGCAGTTCTTC,CASSPTSNEQFF
.,TRBJ1-1,TRBV5-5,.,TGTGCCAGCAGCTCCCTAATTAACACTGAAGCTTTCTTT,CASSSLINTEAFF
.,TRBJ2-5,TRBV6-1,.,TGTGCCAGCAGTGAAGCCCGCCGGGCAGGGGGGCTTGGGGAGACCCAGTACTTC,CASSEARRAGGLGETQYF
.,TRBJ2-7,TRBV4-1,.,TGCGCCAGCAGCCAAGGGACGTGGGGAGGTGACGAGCAGTACTTC,CASSQGTWGGDEQYF
once,TRBJ2-3,TRBV30,.,TGTGCCTGGGCGGGCGGTCCCCTCGCGGATACGCAGTATTTT,CAWAGGPLADTQYF
.,TRBJ1-1,TRBV19,TRBD1,TGTGCCAGTAGTACCGGACAGGGGTCCTCCTTGGGCACTGAAGCTTTCTTT,CASSTGQGSSLGTEAFF
.,TRBJ2-6,TRBV4-1,TRBD1,TGCGCCAGCAGCCAAGGGCAGGGGGCTGTCTCTGGGGCCAACGTCCTGACTTTC,CASSQGQGAVSGANVLTF
.,TRBJ2-7,TRBV5-4,.,TGTGCCAGCAGGTGGACCGGCTCCTACGAGCAGTACTTC,CASRWTGSYEQYF
once,TRBJ2-2,TRBV5-8,TRBD2,TGTGCCAGCAGCCAGCACACTAGCGGGAGGGCCGGGGTCACCGGGGAGCTGTTTTTT,CASSQHTSGRAGVTGELFF
.,TRBJ2-5,TRBV9,.,TGTGCCAGCAGCGTAGGAGCGGTCCAAGAGACCCAGTACTTC,CASSVGAVQETQYF
.,TRBJ2-1,TRBV7-2,.,TGTGCCAGCAGCCTGACCGGGCCCTACAATGAGCAGTTCTTC,CASSLTGPYNEQFF
.,TRBJ2-2,TRBV9,.,TGTGCCAGCAGCGTAGAAGCTGGTGCCGGGGAGCTGTTTTTT,CASSVEAGAGELFF
few,TRBJ2-5,TRBV19,.,TGTGCCAGTAGTATCCGGTGGTCTATGGAGACCCAGTACTTC,CASSIRWSMETQYF
once,TRBJ1-1,TRBV21-1,.,TGTGCCAGCAGCAAAAGGGCCTCCGAAGAACAGGGGAAGGACACTGAAGCTTTCTTT,CASSKRASEEQGKDTEAFF
.,TRBJ1-1,TRBV6-5,.,TGTGCCAGCAGACATTTGAACACTGAAGCTTTCTTT,CASRHLNTEAFF
.,TRBJ2-7,TRBV10-3,TRBD1,TGTGCCATCAGTGACAGGGGGACAGGGGCTTACGAGCAGTACTTC,CAISDRGTGAYEQYF
.,TRBJ1-2,TRBV14,.,TGTGCCAGCAGCCAACTCCCCCACGGAGGGGAAAACTATGGCTACACCTTC,CASSQLPHGGENYGYTF
.,TRBJ2-5,TRBV25-1,.,TGTGCCAGCAGTGATTTTACAGAGTTCCAAGAGACCCAGTACTTC,CASSDFTEFQETQYF
.,TRBJ2-2,TRBV5-1,TRBD2,TGCGCCAGCGGAAGCGGGGGCGTCGGCGGGGAGCTGTTTTTT,CASGSGGVGGELFF
.,TRBJ2-1,TRBV13,TRBD2,TGTGCCAGCAGCCTCAGCGGGAGGGCCGGTATTGAGCAGTTCTTC,CASSLSGRAGIEQFF
once,TRBJ1-3,TRBV5-1,.,TGCGCCAGCAGCCCGGACCCAAGCTCTGGAAACACCATATATTTT,CASSPDPSSGNTIYF
.,TRBJ2-5,TRBV29-1,.,TGCAGCGCAGGGTCGGAGACCCAGTACTTC,CSAGSETQYF
.,TRBJ1-1,TRBV29-1,TRBD1,TGCAGCGTTGAGGGGGACAGGGAGCACACTGAAGCTTTCTTT,CSVEGDREHTEAFF
.,TRBJ1-1,TRBV6-1,.,TGTGCCAGCAGAGGACAGCTTAACACTGAAGCTTTCTTT,CASRGQLNTEAFF
.,TRBJ2-1,TRBV2,TRBD1,TGTGCCAGCACCGTTGACAGGGGGCACTACAATGAGCAGTTCTTC,CASTVDRGHYNEQFF
.,TRBJ1-1,TRBV5-1,.,TGCGCCAGCAGCTACGACAAGAACACTGAAGCTTTCTTT,CASSYDKNTEAFF
few,TRBJ2-5,TRBV5-6,TRBD2,TGTGCCAGCAGCTCATGGACTAGCGGGAGCCAAGAGACCCAGTACTTC,CASSSWTSGSQETQYF
.,TRBJ2-7,TRBV7-9,TRBD1,TGTGCCAGCAGCCCAACAGGGGCCTGGGACGAGCAGTACTTC,CASSPTGAWDEQYF
.,TRBJ2-1,TRBV7-2,.,TGTGCCAGCGGTATCGGCAATGAGCAGTTCTTC,CASGIGNEQFF
.,TRBJ1-2,TRBV28,.,TGTGCCAGCAGTCTACCCCTAGGAACGGACTATGGCTACACCTTC,CASSLPLGTDYGYTF
.,TRBJ1-2,TRBV10-3,.,TGTGCCATCAGTGAGTCGCCAGGGTCTGGCTACACCTTC,CAISESPGSGYTF
.,TRBJ1-3,TRBV6-5,.,TGTGCCAGCAGTTACTCATCCAGGGACTCTGGAAACACCATATATTTT,CASSYSSRDSGNTIYF
.,TRBJ2-1,TRBV5-1,.,TGCGCCAGCAGCTTGGCCAATGCGCGATACAATGAGCAGTTCTTC,CASSLANARYNEQFF
.,TRBJ2-1,TRBV13,.,TGTGCCAGCAGCGCCACGGGGCTTGGGGAGGTTGGCGGAGATGAGCAGTTCTTC,CASSATGLGEVGGDEQFF
.,TRBJ2-1,TRBV6-1,.,TGTGCCAGCAGTGAATCAGAAAGTGGCAGGTACAATGAGCAGTTCTTC,CASSESESGRYNEQFF
.,TRBJ2-3,TRBV5-1,TRBD2,TGCGCCAGCAGCTCCCCTAGCGGGATTCTAAGCACAGATACGCAGTATTTT,CASSSPSGILSTDTQYF
.,TRBJ2-3,TRBV14,.,TGTGCCAGCAGCCAAGAATTACGGGATACGCAGTATTTT,CASSQELRDTQYF
.,TRBJ1-4,TRBV5-8,TRBD1,TGTGCCAGCAGCCCAAGGACAGGGGCTAATGAAAAACTGTTTTTT,CASSPRTGANEKLFF
.,TRBJ1-1,TRBV5-1,.,TGCGCCAGCAGGCCGGGGACCAGAGGTGACACTGAAGCTTTCTTT,CASRPGTRGDTEAFF
few,TRBJ1-5,TRBV5-4,TRBD1,TGTGCCAGCAGCCCAGGGACAGGGGATCAGCCCCAGCATTTT,CASSPGTGDQPQHF
.,TRBJ1-5,TRBV30,TRBD1,TGTGCCTGTAAGGGACAGAGCAATCAGCCCCAGCATTTT,CACKGQSNQPQHF
once,TRBJ1-1,TRBV5-1,.,TGCGCCAGCAGCTTAGGGGGAGGCGTAGGTTCTTTCTTT,CASSLGGGVGSFF
.,TRBJ1-1,TRBV11-3,.,TGTGCCAGCAGCCTAAAAAACACTGAAGCTTTCTTT,CASSLKNTEAFF
.,TRBJ1-1,TRBV9,.,TGTGCCAGCAGCGTGGGACTGACAATGAACACTGAAGCTTTCTTT,CASSVGLTMNTEAFF
.,TRBJ2-5,TRBV7-2,.,TGTGCCAGCAGCTTACCCAAGGCGAAGCTAGAGACCCAGTACTTC,CASSLPKAKLETQYF
.,TRBJ2-5,TRBV5-1,.,TGCGCCAGCAGCCGTGGGCTAGCGCAAGAGACCCAGTACTTC,CASSRGLAQETQYF